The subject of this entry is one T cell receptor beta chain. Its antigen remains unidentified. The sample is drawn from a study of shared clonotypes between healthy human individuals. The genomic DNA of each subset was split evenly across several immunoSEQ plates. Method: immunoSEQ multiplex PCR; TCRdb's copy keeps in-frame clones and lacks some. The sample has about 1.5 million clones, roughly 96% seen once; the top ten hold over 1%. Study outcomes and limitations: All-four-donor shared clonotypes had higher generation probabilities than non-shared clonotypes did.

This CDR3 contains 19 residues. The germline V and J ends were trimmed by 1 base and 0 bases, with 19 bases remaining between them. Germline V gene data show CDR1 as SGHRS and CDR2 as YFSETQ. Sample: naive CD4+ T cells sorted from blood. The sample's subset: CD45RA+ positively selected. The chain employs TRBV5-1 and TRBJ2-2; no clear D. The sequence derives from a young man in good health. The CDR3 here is CASSLYPQGSGANTGELFF. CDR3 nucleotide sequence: TGCGCCAGCAGCTTGTACCCCCAAGGTTCGGGCGCGAACACCGGGGAGCTGTTTTTT. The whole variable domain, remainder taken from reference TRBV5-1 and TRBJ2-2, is KAGVTQTPRYLIKTRGQQVTLSCSPISGHRSVSWYQQTPGQGLQFLFEYFSETQRNKGNFPGRFSGRQFSNSRSEMNVSTLELGDSALYLCASSLYPQGSGANTGELFFGEGSRLTVL.